The 32 T cell receptor beta chains listed next were all sequenced from one sample in a study of a mutant IDH1 vaccine in newly diagnosed glioma. The time point is: week 11, during vaccination. All doses held 300 ug of mutant IDH1 20-mer peptide, with topical imiquimod. TCRdb's table, derived via immunoSEQ multiplex PCR, lists solely in-frame clones and lacks some. The sample has roughly 70,000 clones; roughly 80% are singletons. Their specific antigens are unknown. The source material was PBMCs, sampled from a glioma patient whose treatment included an IDH1 peptide vaccine. These receptors were collected from a woman aged 45 to 65 with glioma.

The chain couples TRBV21-1 to TRBJ2-7; the D call in the table, TRBD2, was not verified against the DNA. TRBV21-1 is recorded as a pseudogene. CDR3 length: 16 residues. The DNA of the CDR3 is TGTGCCAGCAGCTTCCGCCGCGAACCCCCTAATTACGAGCAGTACTTC. Translated, it gives CASSFRREPPNYEQYF.

V and J are TRBV30 and TRBJ1-1; 9 bases map to TRBD1. The CDR3 loop spans 13 amino acids. Germline V gene sequence: CDR1 GTSNPN, CDR2 SVGIG (reference sequence). The J segment lost 2 bases and the V segment lost 4 bases, leaving 2 bases of the junction unmatched. CDR3 loop: CAWNRGLNTEAFF. The DNA of the CDR3 is TGTGCCTGGAACAGGGGGCTAAACACTGAAGCTTTCTTT.

The chain recombines TRBV12-5 with TRBJ2-5; no firm D call. From germline, CDR1 is LGHNT and CDR2 FRNRAP. CDR3 length: 13 amino acids. Trimming left V 8 bases short and J 3 bases short, with 13 bases between. The CDR3 spells CASTTSREETQYF. The CDR3, as DNA: TGTGCTAGTACGACGTCGAGAGAAGAGACCCAGTACTTC.

J is TRBJ1-2 and V is TRBV10-3; D is unclear. Germline lookup yields CDR1 ENHRY and CDR2 SYGVKD. V was shortened by 7 bases and J by 0 bases, with 12 bases between the two germline ends. The CDR3 consists of 14 residues. CDR3 coding DNA: TGTGCCATCACTGCCCAGGCTGCTAACTATGGCTACACCTTC. Its protein product is CAITAQAANYGYTF.

There are a few counts of this clone. V is TRBV18 and J is TRBJ1-6; D perhaps matches TRBD1 (6 bases). The germline V gene has CDR1 KGHSH and CDR2 LQKENI. This CDR3 region has 13 residues. Trimming stripped 2 bases from V and 11 bases from J, with 10 bases between. CDR3 bases: TGTGCCAGCTCACCAAGGGGGTCGGCACCCCTCCACTTT. Encoded protein: CASSPRGSAPLHF.

This clone occurred a few times. This chain joins TRBV25-1 and TRBJ2-5, with a tentative D call TRBD2 (6 bases). Germline CDR1 and CDR2: MGHDK and SYGVNS. The CDR3 has 14 residues. The CDR3 coding sequence is TGTGCTTCGGAGAGGGACTCTCACCAAGAGACCCAGTACTTC. Translating it yields CASERDSHQETQYF.

The gene calls are TRBV5-5 and TRBJ1-1, with TRBD1 matching 7 bases. Germline CDR1 and CDR2: SGHKS and YYEKEE (reference sequence). With 3 bases clipped from V and 4 bases from J, the junction kept 9 bases outside the gene matches. CDR3 length: 15 residues. This chain's CDR3 is CASSSLSRGFTEAFF. CDR3 nucleotides: TGTGCCAGCAGCTCCCTTAGCAGGGGGTTCACTGAAGCTTTCTTT.

The chain is built from TRBV7-3 and TRBJ1-2; the D gene is possibly TRBD1 (5 bases). CDR3 length equals 13 residues. Germline V lookup: CDR1 SGHTA, CDR2 FQGTGA. The V end was cut by 5 bases, the J end by 4 bases, with 11 bases between. The CDR3 region is CASSPAGVYGYTF. In nucleotides, the CDR3 is TGTGCCAGCAGCCCGGCGGGGGTCTATGGCTACACCTTC.

The chain carries TRBV9 and TRBJ2-2; 8 bases map to TRBD1. CDR3 length: 15 residues. The V gene's germline CDR1 is SGDLS and CDR2 YYNGEE. V lost 3 bases and J lost 6; bases outside the gene matches: 7. CDR3 loop: CASSGGQGLAGELFF. CDR3 nucleotide sequence: TGTGCCAGCAGCGGTGGACAGGGCCTAGCCGGGGAGCTGTTTTTT.

The V and J genes are TRBV7-9 and TRBJ2-7, with D unclear. The CDR3 runs 13 residues. Deletions cut 4 bases from V and 1 base from J, with 8 bases between. Germline CDR1 SEHNR, CDR2 FQNEAQ (reference sequence). CDR3 nucleotides: TGTGCCAGCAGCTCCCTCGAGTCCTACGAGCAGTACTTC. This translates into CASSSLESYEQYF.

The rearrangement links TRBV10-3 to TRBJ1-2, with D perhaps matching TRBD1 (6 bases). Germline V CDR1 and CDR2: ENHRY, SYGVKD. There are 13 residues in the CDR3. V was trimmed by 8 bases and J by 4 bases, leaving 14 bases between them. The CDR3, as DNA: TGTGCCATCGGCGGACAGCTCCTCTATGGCTACACCTTC. Its protein is CAIGGQLLYGYTF.

The chain uses TRBV29-1 and TRBJ1-2; 8 nucleotides agree with TRBD1. Trimming at V came to 0 bases and at J to 4 bases, leaving 10 bases not matched to a gene. The CDR3 loop spans 16 amino acids. From germline, CDR1 is SQVTM and CDR2 ANQGSEA. The CDR3: CSVEDVDRAPPYGYTF. The CDR3 DNA is TGCAGCGTTGAAGATGTGGACAGGGCCCCCCCCTATGGCTACACCTTC.

Only a few counts were recorded for this clone. V and J are TRBV7-9 and TRBJ2-5, with TRBD1 matching over 8 bases. The CDR3 contains 14 residues. With 5 bases clipped from V and 5 bases from J, the junction kept 7 bases outside the gene matches. Germline V gene lookup returns CDR1 SEHNR and CDR2 FQNEAQ (reference sequence). The CDR3 DNA reads TGTGCCAGCAGCCGACAGGGGAGTGGGGAGACCCAGTACTTC. Protein sequence: CASSRQGSGETQYF.

The chain carries TRBV7-2 and TRBJ1-1; D is unresolved. The CDR3 length is 14 residues. The germline V gene has CDR1 SGHTA and CDR2 FQGNSA. V dropped 4 bases and J dropped 2 bases, with 11 bases sitting between them. CDR3 sequence (DNA): TGTGCCAGCAGCTGGCGCCGGGGAAACACTGAAGCTTTCTTT. This sequence encodes CASSWRRGNTEAFF.

The J gene is TRBJ2-2, the V gene TRBV19; possible D gene TRBD2, 6 bases. V lost 3 bases and J lost 5, with 10 bases in between. Germline values: CDR1 LNHDA, CDR2 SQIVND (reference sequence). CDR3 length equals 14 residues. The CDR3 DNA reads as TGTGCCAGTAGTATCGGGGCGGGAACCGGGGAGCTGTTTTTT. Translation gives CASSIGAGTGELFF.

A few counts support this clone. The chain has TRBV4-1 and TRBJ2-7; D is undetermined. The CDR3 extends over 14 amino acids. Trimming shortened V by 4 bases and J by 2 bases, and 12 bases separated the two germline ends. CDR1 is MGHRA, CDR2 YSYEKL, per germline. CDR3 sequence reads: CASSPQEGTYEQYF. The CDR3 nucleotides read TGCGCCAGCAGCCCCCAAGAAGGGACCTACGAGCAGTACTTC.

A few counts support this clone. The rearrangement uses TRBV7-2 and TRBJ1-1, with D perhaps TRBD1 (5 bases). The CDR3 has 14 amino acids. Trimming shortened V by 1 base and J by 2 bases, and 8 bases separated the two germline ends. From germline, CDR1 is SGHTA and CDR2 FQGNSA. The CDR3 here is CASSLGRDNTEAFF. The CDR3 nucleotides read TGTGCCAGCAGCTTAGGCAGGGACAACACTGAAGCTTTCTTT. Full variable domain (missing parts from reference TRBV7-2 and TRBJ1-1): GAGVSQSPSNKVTEKGKDVELRCDPISGHTALYWYRQSLGQGLEFLIYFQGNSAPDKSGLPSDRFSAERTGGSVSTLTIQRTQQEDSAVYLCASSLGRDNTEAFFGQGTRLTVV.

The genes are TRBV6-6 and TRBJ2-1; 10 bases map to TRBD2. This CDR3 region has 12 residues. V lost 5 bases and J lost 12; bases outside the gene matches: 4. From germline, CDR1 is MNHNY and CDR2 SVGAGI (reference sequence). Written as DNA, the CDR3 is TGTGCCAGCAGTCCTGGACTAGCGGCGCAGTTCTTC. This gives the protein CASSPGLAAQFF.

The chain recombines TRBV9 with TRBJ2-2, with 9 bases aligning to TRBD1. The germline CDR1 and CDR2 sequences are SGDLS and YYNGEE. The CDR3 sequence is 15 residues long. With 5 bases clipped from V and 5 bases from J, the junction kept 7 bases outside the gene matches. The CDR3 DNA follows: TGTGCCAGCAGGCGGGGACAGGGATGGACCGGGGAGCTGTTTTTT. Translation: CASRRGQGWTGELFF.

This clone was detected only once. This chain links TRBV7-2 with TRBJ2-7; tentative D call: TRBD1 (5 bases). The length of the CDR3 is 14 residues. Trimming took 1 base from V and 3 from J, leaving 10 bases between them. Germline values: CDR1 SGHTA, CDR2 FQGNSA. The CDR3 region has the DNA TGTGCCAGCAGCTTAGTTTGGCAGGGCTACGAGCAGTACTTC. Translation: CASSLVWQGYEQYF.

This chain uses TRBV27 with TRBJ2-5; 8 nucleotides agree with TRBD2. With 1 base clipped from V and 1 base from J, the junction kept 2 bases outside the gene matches. The germline V gene encodes CDR1 MNHEY and CDR2 SMNVEV (reference sequence). The CDR3 length is 15 residues. The CDR3 here is CASSLWRGVQETQYF. In DNA form, the CDR3 reads TGTGCCAGCAGTTTATGGCGGGGGGTCCAAGAGACCCAGTACTTC.

This rearrangement joins TRBV5-1 to TRBJ1-2, with TRBD1 matching 7 bases. Germline CDR1 and CDR2: SGHRS and YFSETQ. The CDR3 has 14 amino acids. V lost 5 bases and J lost 6; bases outside the gene matches: 10. In nucleotides, the CDR3 is TGCGCCAGCAGTACCGACAGGGTTCCGAATGGCTACACCTTC. Protein: CASSTDRVPNGYTF.

The V and J genes are TRBV2 and TRBJ1-5, with a possible D match to TRBD1 (6 bases). V was trimmed by 9 bases and J by 2 bases, leaving 17 bases between them. CDR3 length: 15 amino acids. CDR1 SNHLY and CDR2 FYNNEI come from the germline V gene. The CDR3 sequence is CASRPNRVGNQPQHF. CDR3 sequence (DNA): TGTGCCAGTCGACCCAACAGGGTGGGCAATCAGCCCCAGCATTTT.

This chain links TRBV6-5 with TRBJ1-2; the D gene is possibly TRBD1 (5 bases). The CDR3 runs to 14 residues. Germline V gives CDR1 MNHEY, CDR2 SVGAGI. The ends were cut back, 5 bases at V and 5 bases at J, with 15 bases in the middle. The chain's CDR3 is CASSTAGTDYGYTF. CDR3 in DNA: TGTGCCAGCAGTACTGCCGGGACTGATTATGGCTACACCTTC.

The chain is built from TRBV6-1 and TRBJ1-6; 7 nucleotides match TRBD1. The germline CDR1 and CDR2 sequences are MNHNS and SASEGT. Germline trimming cut 5 bases from V and 6 bases from J; bases unmatched to any gene: 7. This CDR3 has 15 amino acids. The CDR3 DNA is TGTGCCAGCAGTCCCCCAAGGGGGCTTAATTCACCCCTCCACTTT. Translated, it gives CASSPPRGLNSPLHF.

The rearrangement links TRBV7-2 to TRBJ2-3; 11 positions agree with TRBD2. The CDR3 has 18 residues. Per germline, CDR1 SGHTA and CDR2 FQGNSA. After removal of 2 bases from V and 8 bases from J, the junction contained 15 bases not matched to a gene. The CDR3 region is CASSLMGLSGGVPSTQYF. The CDR3 nucleotides read TGTGCCAGCAGCTTAATGGGACTTAGCGGGGGGGTTCCTAGTACGCAGTATTTT.

The genes are TRBV6-5 and TRBJ1-6; tentatively, D is TRBD1 (5 bases). V shed 7 bases and J shed 6 bases, with 16 bases lying between them. The CDR3 consists of 15 residues. Germline CDR1 MNHEY, CDR2 SVGAGI. Here the CDR3 reads CASTLTLGGNSPLHF. The CDR3 region has the DNA TGTGCCAGCACCCTAACTTTGGGGGGTAATTCACCCCTCCACTTT.

This chain joins TRBV7-2 and TRBJ2-6, with a possible D match to TRBD1 (5 bases). Looked up from germline, CDR1 is SGHTA and CDR2 is FQGNSA. V was trimmed by 1 base and J by 0 bases, leaving 13 bases between them. The CDR3 spans 18 residues. CDR3 sequence: CASSLEGQGPSGANVLTF. In DNA form, the CDR3 reads TGTGCCAGCAGCTTAGAGGGGCAGGGCCCCTCTGGGGCCAACGTCCTGACTTTC.

The rearrangement joins TRBV2 to TRBJ1-5, with D unresolved. The CDR3 has 14 amino acids. CDR1 and CDR2 (germline): SNHLY, FYNNEI. Trimming shortened V by 8 bases and J by 0 bases, and 11 bases separated the two germline ends. The CDR3 DNA is TGTGCCAGCGAACCGAGGCTTAGCAATCAGCCCCAGCATTTT. Its protein is CASEPRLSNQPQHF.

V and J are TRBV27 and TRBJ1-6, with 7 positions matching TRBD1. From germline, CDR1 is MNHEY and CDR2 SMNVEV (reference sequence). Trimming at V came to 6 bases and at J to 3 bases, leaving 5 bases not matched to a gene. The CDR3 runs to 15 residues. The CDR3 sequence: CASSLDRVYNSPLHF. The CDR3 nucleotides read TGTGCCAGCAGCCTCGACAGGGTCTATAATTCACCCCTCCACTTT.

J is TRBJ2-5 and V is TRBV7-9; 8 nucleotides agree with TRBD2. The germline gives CDR1 SEHNR, CDR2 FQNEAQ (reference sequence). CDR3 length: 14 amino acids. The V gene end was trimmed by 2 bases and the J gene end by 4 bases; junction bases not matched to a gene: 3. The CDR3 region is CASSLTGGAETQYF. The CDR3 region has the DNA TGTGCCAGCAGCTTAACGGGAGGGGCAGAGACCCAGTACTTC.

The V call is TRBV18, the J call TRBJ1-1; perhaps TRBD1 as D (5 bases). Germline CDR1 is KGHSH and CDR2 is LQKENI. The CDR3 loop spans 13 amino acids. V lost 6 bases and J 1 base, leaving 9 bases between the germline ends. CDR3 in amino acids: CASSSGRNTEAFF. The DNA of the CDR3 is TGTGCCAGCTCCTCAGGGAGGAACACTGAAGCTTTCTTT.